A selection of T cell receptor beta chains follows, all from one sample in a study of tumor-infiltrating T cells and Merkel cell polyomavirus. Only in-frame clones appear in the TCRdb table, and some are missing; sequencing was by immunoSEQ multiplex PCR. Of some 25,000 clones in the sample, nearly 90% were seen once. The sample consisted of lymph node tissue. These receptors were taken from a man aged 50-59 years with Merkel cell carcinoma. Each CDR3 is given with its conserved first and last residue. D genes are given only for firm matches. Only some rows state a clone size, as once, few, many or a class for expanded clones.

V gene: TRBV6-6
D gene: .
clone size: .
J gene: TRBJ2-1
CDR3 DNA: TGTGCCAGCAGTCCCTTCGGACAAAGCTCCTACAATGAGCAGTTCTTC
CDR3 protein: CASSPFGQSSYNEQFF

V gene: TRBV19
D gene: .
clone size: .
J gene: TRBJ1-1
CDR3 DNA: TGTGCCAGTAGTTTGATCGACCCAGGGACTGAAGCTTTCTTT
CDR3 protein: CASSLIDPGTEAFF

V gene: TRBV5-4
D gene: TRBD1
clone size: .
J gene: TRBJ2-7
CDR3 DNA: TGTGCCAGCAGCCCACCGGGACAGGGTTTTCCCTACGAGCAGTACTTC
CDR3 protein: CASSPPGQGFPYEQYF

V gene: TRBV28
D gene: TRBD1
clone size: .
J gene: TRBJ1-4
CDR3 DNA: TGTGCCAGCAGTCAGAGGACAGGCGGCCAGGGAAAACTGTTTTTT
CDR3 protein: CASSQRTGGQGKLFF

V gene: TRBV5-1
D gene: TRBD1
clone size: .
J gene: TRBJ1-2
CDR3 DNA: TGCGCCAGCAGCCGCCTTCCGGGACAGGGGGTTTCCAAATATGGCTACACCTTC
CDR3 protein: CASSRLPGQGVSKYGYTF

V gene: TRBV7-9
D gene: TRBD2
clone size: .
J gene: TRBJ2-7
CDR3 DNA: TGTGCCAGCAGTCTAGGGCTAGCGGGAGCCTACTCCTACGAGCAGTACTTC
CDR3 protein: CASSLGLAGAYSYEQYF

V gene: TRBV7-9
D gene: TRBD2
clone size: .
J gene: TRBJ2-2
CDR3 DNA: TGTGCCAGCAGCACCCCGGGACTAGCGGGATCCGGGGAGCTGTTTTTT
CDR3 protein: CASSTPGLAGSGELFF

V gene: TRBV10-3
D gene: TRBD1
clone size: .
J gene: TRBJ2-2
CDR3 DNA: TGTGCCATCAGTCGGACAGGGCAAACTTCGAACACCGGGGAGCTGTTTTTT
CDR3 protein: CAISRTGQTSNTGELFF

V gene: TRBV4-2
D gene: .
clone size: few
J gene: TRBJ2-5
CDR3 DNA: TGTGCCAGCAGCCAAGATGATCGGGGTTTAGAGACCCAGTACTTC
CDR3 protein: CASSQDDRGLETQYF

V gene: TRBV19
D gene: TRBD1
clone size: .
J gene: TRBJ1-2
CDR3 DNA: TGTGCCAGTAGTATCGGAAGGGGACAGTCTAACTATGGCTACACCTTC
CDR3 protein: CASSIGRGQSNYGYTF

V gene: TRBV2
D gene: .
clone size: .
J gene: TRBJ2-7
CDR3 DNA: TGTGCCAGCAGTGAAGCCTCCTACTCCTACGAGCAGTACTTC
CDR3 protein: CASSEASYSYEQYF

V gene: TRBV5-4
D gene: .
clone size: .
J gene: TRBJ2-7
CDR3 DNA: TGTGCCAGCAGCTTGGCCGGGTCACGCTCCCACGAGCAGTACTTC
CDR3 protein: CASSLAGSRSHEQYF

V gene: TRBV9
D gene: .
clone size: .
J gene: TRBJ2-3
CDR3 DNA: TGTGCCAGCAGCGTAGGAAACTTTTCAGATACGCAGTATTTT
CDR3 protein: CASSVGNFSDTQYF

V gene: TRBV11-2
D gene: .
clone size: .
J gene: TRBJ2-3
CDR3 DNA: TGTGCCAGCAGCTTACGGGAGCTATGGAGAGATACGCAGTATTTT
CDR3 protein: CASSLRELWRDTQYF

V gene: TRBV6-5
D gene: TRBD1
clone size: .
J gene: TRBJ1-4
CDR3 DNA: TGTGCCAGCAGCTACACCGGGACAGGTGGTGAAAAACTGTTTTTT
CDR3 protein: CASSYTGTGGEKLFF

V gene: TRBV6-5
D gene: .
clone size: .
J gene: TRBJ2-1
CDR3 DNA: TGTGCCAGCAGTTACTCTCCGGTATCCTACAATGAGCAGTTCTTC
CDR3 protein: CASSYSPVSYNEQFF

V gene: TRBV10-3
D gene: TRBD1
clone size: .
J gene: TRBJ1-2
CDR3 DNA: TGTGCCATCAGTGAGGACAGGGTGAATGGCTACACCTTC
CDR3 protein: CAISEDRVNGYTF

V gene: TRBV5-1
D gene: .
clone size: .
J gene: TRBJ1-3
CDR3 DNA: TGCGCCAGCAGCTTGGGGCAGGGCCTCTCTGGAAACACCATATATTTT
CDR3 protein: CASSLGQGLSGNTIYF

V gene: TRBV9
D gene: .
clone size: .
J gene: TRBJ1-6
CDR3 DNA: TGTGCCAGCAGCGTAGAGGCAGGTCGGCATTCACCCCTCCACTTT
CDR3 protein: CASSVEAGRHSPLHF

V gene: TRBV6-1
D gene: TRBD1
clone size: few
J gene: TRBJ2-7
CDR3 DNA: TGTGCCAGCAGTACAGGGGGAACCTACGAGCAGTACTTC
CDR3 protein: CASSTGGTYEQYF

V gene: TRBV7-6
D gene: TRBD1
clone size: .
J gene: TRBJ1-2
CDR3 DNA: TGTGCCAGCAGCTTAGGGCTACCGGGACAGATAAACTATGGCTACACCTTC
CDR3 protein: CASSLGLPGQINYGYTF

V gene: TRBV9
D gene: TRBD2
clone size: .
J gene: TRBJ2-3
CDR3 DNA: TGTGCCAGCAGCGTAGTAGCGGGGGGCCACACAGATACGCAGTATTTT
CDR3 protein: CASSVVAGGHTDTQYF

V gene: TRBV30
D gene: .
clone size: .
J gene: TRBJ2-5
CDR3 DNA: TGTGCCTGGAGTACCCAGGTTCAAGAGACCCAGTACTTC
CDR3 protein: CAWSTQVQETQYF

V gene: TRBV7-2
D gene: TRBD1
clone size: .
J gene: TRBJ1-6
CDR3 DNA: TGTGCCAGCAGCAAAGAACAGGGGGCGCGATCACCCCTCCACTTT
CDR3 protein: CASSKEQGARSPLHF

V gene: TRBV29-1
D gene: .
clone size: .
J gene: TRBJ1-2
CDR3 DNA: TGCAGCGTTAACAGGGATCCTTCCCTCCATGGCTACACCTTC
CDR3 protein: CSVNRDPSLHGYTF

V gene: TRBV30
D gene: .
clone size: .
J gene: TRBJ1-2
CDR3 DNA: TGTGCGACGGAGGGAAGTGAGAACTATGGCTACACCTTC
CDR3 protein: CATEGSENYGYTF

V gene: TRBV4-1
D gene: TRBD2
clone size: .
J gene: TRBJ2-3
CDR3 DNA: TGCGCCAGCAGCCACCGCGGACTAGCGGGGGGCGTTGGTCGGACAGATACGCAGTATTTT
CDR3 protein: CASSHRGLAGGVGRTDTQYF

V gene: TRBV2
D gene: .
clone size: .
J gene: TRBJ1-1
CDR3 DNA: TGTGCCAGCAGTGTCTTCCCGGGGAACACTGAAGCTTTCTTT
CDR3 protein: CASSVFPGNTEAFF

V gene: TRBV29-1
D gene: .
clone size: .
J gene: TRBJ2-3
CDR3 DNA: TGCAGCCTTGCCGAAGCGGACCGTAGGGATACGCAGTATTTT
CDR3 protein: CSLAEADRRDTQYF

V gene: TRBV2
D gene: .
clone size: .
J gene: TRBJ1-5
CDR3 DNA: TGTGCCAGCAGAGAGGTGGCCAACAATCAGCCCCAGCATTTT
CDR3 protein: CASREVANNQPQHF

V gene: TRBV10-3
D gene: TRBD1
clone size: .
J gene: TRBJ2-5
CDR3 DNA: TGTGCCATCAGTGATACCGGGACAGATCCTGGAGAGACCCAGTACTTC
CDR3 protein: CAISDTGTDPGETQYF

V gene: TRBV27
D gene: TRBD2
clone size: .
J gene: TRBJ2-6
CDR3 DNA: TGTGCCAGCAGTTCATCCCACGGGGGGAGGGGGGCCAACGTCCTGACTTTC
CDR3 protein: CASSSSHGGRGANVLTF

V gene: TRBV18
D gene: .
clone size: .
J gene: TRBJ1-2
CDR3 DNA: TGTGCCAGCTCACCCCTTGAGGGCTACACCTTC
CDR3 protein: CASSPLEGYTF

V gene: TRBV11-2
D gene: TRBD2
clone size: .
J gene: TRBJ2-7
CDR3 DNA: TGTGCCAGCAGCGGGGGAGGGTCTGGCGAGCAGTACTTC
CDR3 protein: CASSGGGSGEQYF

V gene: TRBV4-1
D gene: .
clone size: .
J gene: TRBJ1-5
CDR3 DNA: TGCGCCAGCAGCCAATTTGACACGAGCAATCAGCCCCAGCATTTT
CDR3 protein: CASSQFDTSNQPQHF

V gene: TRBV7-7
D gene: .
clone size: .
J gene: TRBJ2-2
CDR3 DNA: TGTGCTAGCAGCTTAGGGACTGCGAACACCGGGGAGCTGTTTTTT
CDR3 protein: CASSLGTANTGELFF

V gene: TRBV6-5
D gene: .
clone size: .
J gene: TRBJ1-5
CDR3 DNA: TGTGCCAGCAGTGGACAGCAGCCCCAGCATTTT
CDR3 protein: CASSGQQPQHF

V gene: TRBV18
D gene: .
clone size: .
J gene: TRBJ1-5
CDR3 DNA: TGTGCCAGCTCACTTGGACAACGTTTCAATCAGCCCCAGCATTTT
CDR3 protein: CASSLGQRFNQPQHF

V gene: TRBV28
D gene: .
clone size: once
J gene: TRBJ1-1
CDR3 DNA: TGTGCCAGCAGTTTAGGACTGGGAATGGACACTGAAGCTTTCTTT
CDR3 protein: CASSLGLGMDTEAFF

V gene: TRBV5-1
D gene: TRBD1
clone size: .
J gene: TRBJ2-1
CDR3 DNA: TGCGCCAGCAGCTTGGGACAGGGGAATAATGAGCAGTTCTTC
CDR3 protein: CASSLGQGNNEQFF

V gene: TRBV11-2
D gene: .
clone size: .
J gene: TRBJ2-7
CDR3 DNA: TGTGCCAGCACCTTAACGGTGGTAGCCGGCTACGAGCAGTACTTC
CDR3 protein: CASTLTVVAGYEQYF

V gene: TRBV18
D gene: TRBD1
clone size: .
J gene: TRBJ2-5
CDR3 DNA: TGTGCCAGCTCCCCCGACAGGGGAGAAAGAGAGACCCAGTACTTC
CDR3 protein: CASSPDRGERETQYF

V gene: TRBV29-1
D gene: TRBD1
clone size: .
J gene: TRBJ2-3
CDR3 DNA: TGCAGCGTAGTAGGCAGGGGGTCTAGCACAGATACGCAGTATTTT
CDR3 protein: CSVVGRGSSTDTQYF

V gene: TRBV27
D gene: TRBD1
clone size: .
J gene: TRBJ2-7
CDR3 DNA: TGTGCCAGCGCCTCGGGCTCGATGAGGGCAGGGGGCACTTTCTACGAGCAGTACTTC
CDR3 protein: CASASGSMRAGGTFYEQYF

V gene: TRBV4-3
D gene: .
clone size: .
J gene: TRBJ2-2
CDR3 DNA: TGCGCCAGCAGCCAAGGAACAGATTCGGGGACCGGGGAGCTGTTTTTT
CDR3 protein: CASSQGTDSGTGELFF

V gene: TRBV9
D gene: .
clone size: .
J gene: TRBJ1-2
CDR3 DNA: TGTGCCAGCAGCGTAGACGGCTATGGCTACACCTTC
CDR3 protein: CASSVDGYGYTF

V gene: TRBV2
D gene: .
clone size: .
J gene: TRBJ1-6
CDR3 DNA: TGTGCCAGCAGTGAAGGTGGGCTTTCCAATTCACCCCTCCACTTT
CDR3 protein: CASSEGGLSNSPLHF

V gene: TRBV7-9
D gene: TRBD1
clone size: .
J gene: TRBJ1-6
CDR3 DNA: TGTGCCAGCAGCGCGCAGGGGGCGGATAATTCACCCCTCCACTTT
CDR3 protein: CASSAQGADNSPLHF

V gene: TRBV5-1
D gene: .
clone size: .
J gene: TRBJ2-3
CDR3 DNA: TGCGCCAGCAGCCTTAGCGGACCGAGCACAGATACGCAGTATTTT
CDR3 protein: CASSLSGPSTDTQYF

V gene: TRBV30
D gene: TRBD1
clone size: once
J gene: TRBJ2-7
CDR3 DNA: TGTGCCTGGGCCCCCGGGACAGGCGTCCTCGAGCAGTACTTC
CDR3 protein: CAWAPGTGVLEQYF

V gene: TRBV28
D gene: .
clone size: .
J gene: TRBJ2-2
CDR3 DNA: TGTGCCAGCAGTTTAGGCAGGCTGAACACCGGGGAGCTGTTTTTT
CDR3 protein: CASSLGRLNTGELFF

V gene: TRBV7-9
D gene: TRBD1
clone size: .
J gene: TRBJ2-7
CDR3 DNA: TGTGCCAGCAGCGGGCCCCGGGACAGGAGAAATTCCTACGAGCAGTACTTC
CDR3 protein: CASSGPRDRRNSYEQYF